The 17 T cell receptor beta chains below all came from one sample that was sequenced in a study of blood T cell repertoires in COVID-19. Clones were sequenced by immunoSEQ multiplex PCR, and TCRdb holds only the in-frame ones, with some missing. Of 200,000 or so clones in the sample, 88% were seen once. The sample taken for sequencing was peripheral blood. Source of these receptors: a woman aged 60-75 years with acute or convalescent COVID-19.

The rearrangement links TRBV6-1 to TRBJ2-7, with 10 bases lining up with TRBD1. The CDR3 runs 15 residues. The germline V gene encodes CDR1 MNHNS and CDR2 SASEGT. V lost 5 bases and J lost 0; bases outside the gene matches: 4. The DNA of the CDR3 is TGTGCCAGCAGTCTACGACAGGGGGCCTCCTACGAGCAGTACTTC. This translates into CASSLRQGASYEQYF.

The genes are TRBV7-2 and TRBJ2-7; D uncertain. The CDR3 is 13 residues long. Trimming shortened V by 1 base and J by 2 bases, and 6 bases separated the two germline ends. Germline V CDR1 and CDR2: SGHTA, FQGNSA. The chain's CDR3 is CASSLGSAYEQYF. CDR3 coding DNA: TGTGCCAGCAGCTTAGGATCGGCCTACGAGCAGTACTTC.

This sequence joins TRBV18 and TRBJ2-2, with 8 bases aligning to TRBD1. V lost 2 bases, J lost 1 base, and 0 bases stayed unmatched. Germline assignment: CDR1 KGHSH and CDR2 LQKENI. The length of the CDR3 is 15 residues. Here the CDR3 DNA reads TGTGCCAGCTCACCAGGACAGGGGAACACCGGGGAGCTGTTTTTT. This gives the protein CASSPGQGNTGELFF.

The chain employs TRBV6-1 and TRBJ1-5, with D hard to call. The CDR3 is 15 residues long. The germline V gene encodes CDR1 MNHNS and CDR2 SASEGT. Trimming removed 2 bases at V and 1 base at J, with 9 bases between. CDR3 amino acids: CASSEYRSSNQPQHF. The CDR3 DNA is TGTGCCAGCAGTGAATACAGATCCAGCAATCAGCCCCAGCATTTT.

This chain connects TRBV27 to TRBJ1-4, with D perhaps matching TRBD1 (5 bases). The CDR3 spans 14 residues. V shed 8 bases and J shed 5 bases, with 15 bases lying between them. Germline values: CDR1 MNHEY, CDR2 SMNVEV (reference sequence). CDR3 nucleotide sequence: TGTGCCAGCGGGGAGGGGACGGGGAATGAAAAACTGTTTTTT. Protein product: CASGEGTGNEKLFF.

The J gene is TRBJ1-5, the V gene TRBV19; a weak D match, TRBD1 (6 bases). Trimming removed 8 bases from V and 7 bases from J, with 15 bases in between. Germline CDR1 and CDR2: LNHDA and SQIVND (reference sequence). This CDR3 contains 13 residues. The CDR3 DNA follows: TGTGCCAGTGCCGGGGGGGCAGGGCAGCCCCAGCATTTT. Protein sequence: CASAGGAGQPQHF.

V usage is TRBV27 and J usage is TRBJ2-7; 9 positions match TRBD1. The length of the CDR3 is 14 residues. The germline V gene encodes CDR1 MNHEY and CDR2 SMNVEV (reference sequence). V shed 6 bases, J shed 2 bases, and the junction held 5 bases outside the gene matches. The DNA for the CDR3 is TGTGCCAGCAGGGGGACAGGGAAGACCTACGAGCAGTACTTC. Protein: CASRGTGKTYEQYF.

CDR3 in amino acids: CASSFASGGINSYEQYF. CDR3 nucleotide sequence: TGTGCCAGCAGCTTTGCCAGCGGGGGGATAAACTCCTACGAGCAGTACTTC. The genes are TRBV7-2 and TRBJ2-7, with 9 bases that match TRBD2. CDR1 and CDR2 from the germline V gene are SGHTA and FQGNSA. Trimming removed 3 bases from V and 0 bases from J; junction bases left unmatched: 9. The CDR3 has 17 residues. The full variable domain, rest sourced from reference TRBV7-2 and TRBJ2-7, is GAGVSQSPSNKVTEKGKDVELRCDPISGHTALYWYRQSLGQGLEFLIYFQGNSAPDKSGLPSDRFSAERTGGSVSTLTIQRTQQEDSAVYLCASSFASGGINSYEQYFGPGTRLTVT.

The V and J genes are TRBV28 and TRBJ1-2; weak D call: TRBD1 (5 bases). V gave up 2 bases and J gave up 4 bases, with 20 bases separating them. Germline CDR1 reads MDHEN; CDR2 reads SYDVKM. There are 17 residues in the CDR3. CDR3 region: CASSLVAGTGGRYGYTF. The CDR3 DNA sequence: TGTGCCAGCAGTTTAGTAGCGGGGACCGGGGGACGCTATGGCTACACCTTC.

The chain links TRBV27 to TRBJ1-1; TRBD1 aligns across 10 bases. The CDR3 sequence is 15 residues long. CDR1 MNHEY and CDR2 SMNVEV come from the germline V gene (reference sequence). The ends lost 1 base at V and 1 base at J; junction bases unmatched: 0. The CDR3 DNA reads TGTGCCAGCAGTTTATGGACAGGGGGGAACACTGAAGCTTTCTTT. Translating gives CASSLWTGGNTEAFF.

The table lists this clone with a few counts. The gene calls are TRBV29-1 and TRBJ1-2; 8 nucleotides match TRBD1. The CDR3 runs to 12 residues. Germline lookup yields CDR1 SQVTM and CDR2 ANQGSEA. Unmatched junction bases numbered 5, after V lost 7 bases and J lost 4 bases. Here the CDR3 DNA reads TGCAGCGATTGTCAGGGGGCCTATGGCTACACCTTC. Translating it yields CSDCQGAYGYTF.

The J gene is TRBJ1-5, the V gene TRBV18; D may be TRBD1 (5 bases). V was trimmed by 4 bases and J by 4 bases, leaving 8 bases between them. Per germline, CDR1 KGHSH and CDR2 LQKENI. This CDR3 has 13 residues. CDR3 nucleotide sequence: TGTGCCAGCTCACAGGGGCTTAATCAGCCCCAGCATTTT. Encoded protein: CASSQGLNQPQHF. The full variable domain, completed using reference TRBV18 and TRBJ1-5, is NAGVMQNPRHLVRRRGQEARLRCSPMKGHSHVYWYRQLPEEGLKFMVYLQKENIIDESGMPKERFSAEFPKEGPSILRIQQVVRGDSAAYFCASSQGLNQPQHFGDGTRLSIL.

The rearrangement links TRBV2 to TRBJ1-4, with 7 positions matching TRBD1. Germline lookup yields CDR1 SNHLY and CDR2 FYNNEI. This CDR3 has 14 amino acids. V was pared by 7 bases and J by 4 bases, with 6 bases of the junction left unmatched. CDR3 bases: TGTGCCAGCAATCGACAGGGCATTAATGAAAAACTGTTTTTT. It translates to CASNRQGINEKLFF.

This CDR3 reads CASSSPGTSVSTDTQYF. The CDR3 DNA is TGTGCCAGCAGCTCACCCGGGACTAGCGTGAGCACAGATACGCAGTATTTT. The V gene is TRBV7-2, the J gene TRBJ2-3; 10 positions agree with TRBD2. From germline, CDR1 is SGHTA and CDR2 FQGNSA. J gave up 0 bases and V 4 bases, and 7 bases lay outside the gene matches. The CDR3 runs 17 residues.

J is TRBJ1-1 and V is TRBV27; D is undetermined. V lost 3 bases to trimming and J lost 2 bases, with 10 bases between them. This CDR3 region has 14 residues. CDR1 is MNHEY, CDR2 SMNVEV, per germline (reference sequence). CDR3 nucleotide sequence: TGTGCCAGCAGTTTGCAGACTGGAAACACTGAAGCTTTCTTT. Amino acids: CASSLQTGNTEAFF.

The J gene is TRBJ2-1, the V gene TRBV15; 7 nucleotides align to TRBD2. The CDR3 runs to 16 residues. V shed 8 bases and J 6 bases; nucleotides not matched to a gene: 16. CDR1 is LNHNV, CDR2 YYDKDF, per germline (reference sequence). The CDR3: CATDPEGAGRSNEQFF. CDR3 DNA sequence: TGTGCCACCGACCCTGAGGGAGCGGGGAGAAGCAATGAGCAGTTCTTC.

This clone was detected only a few times. The rearrangement links TRBV6-2 or TRBV6-3 to TRBJ2-7; D possibly corresponds to TRBD1 (5 bases). Trimming left V 2 bases short and J 5 bases short, with 22 bases between. The length of the CDR3 is 17 residues. Per the germline V gene, CDR1 is MNHEY and CDR2 is SVGEGT. CDR3 sequence: CASSYDSHRAGWDEQYF. CDR3 in DNA: TGTGCCAGCAGTTACGACTCTCATCGGGCAGGGTGGGACGAGCAGTACTTC.